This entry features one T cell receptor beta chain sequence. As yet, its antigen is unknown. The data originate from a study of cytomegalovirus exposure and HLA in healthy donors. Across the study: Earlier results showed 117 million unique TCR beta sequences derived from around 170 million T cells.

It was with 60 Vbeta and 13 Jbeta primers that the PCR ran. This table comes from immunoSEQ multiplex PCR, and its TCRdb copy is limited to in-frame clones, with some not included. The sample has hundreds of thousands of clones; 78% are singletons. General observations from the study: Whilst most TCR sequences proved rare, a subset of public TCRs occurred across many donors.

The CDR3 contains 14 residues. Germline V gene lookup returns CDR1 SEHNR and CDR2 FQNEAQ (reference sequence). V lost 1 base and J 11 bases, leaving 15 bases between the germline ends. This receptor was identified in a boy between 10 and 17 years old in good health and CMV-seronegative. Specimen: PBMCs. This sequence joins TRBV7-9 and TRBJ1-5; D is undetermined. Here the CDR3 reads CASSLVAGSGTQHF. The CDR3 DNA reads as TGTGCCAGCAGCTTAGTGGCGGGGTCGGGGACCCAGCATTTT.